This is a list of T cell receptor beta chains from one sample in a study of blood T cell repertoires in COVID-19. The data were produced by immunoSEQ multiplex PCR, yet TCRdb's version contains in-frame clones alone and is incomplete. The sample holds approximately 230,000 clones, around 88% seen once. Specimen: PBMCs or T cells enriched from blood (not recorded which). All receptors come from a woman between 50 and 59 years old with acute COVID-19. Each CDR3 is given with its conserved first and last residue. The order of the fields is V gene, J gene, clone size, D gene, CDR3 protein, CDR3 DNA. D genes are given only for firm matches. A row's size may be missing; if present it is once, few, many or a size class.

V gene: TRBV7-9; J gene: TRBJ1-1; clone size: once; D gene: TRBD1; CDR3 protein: CASSLIGTGEAFF; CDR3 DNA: TGTGCCAGCAGCTTGATAGGGACAGGGGAAGCTTTCTTT
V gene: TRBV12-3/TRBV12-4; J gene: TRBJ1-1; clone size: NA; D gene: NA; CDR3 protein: CASSLGTHTEAFF; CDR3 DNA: TGTGCCAGCAGTTTAGGGACACACACTGAAGCTTTCTTT
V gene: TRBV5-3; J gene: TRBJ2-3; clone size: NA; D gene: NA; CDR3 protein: CARSLEGATDTQYF; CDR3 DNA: TGTGCCAGAAGCTTGGAAGGGGCAACAGATACGCAGTATTTT
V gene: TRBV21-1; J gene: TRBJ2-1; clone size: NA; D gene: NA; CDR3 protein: CASSKEYTRLAGPNEQFF; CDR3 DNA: TGTGCCAGCAGCAAAGAGTATACGCGTCTAGCGGGACCCAATGAGCAGTTCTTC
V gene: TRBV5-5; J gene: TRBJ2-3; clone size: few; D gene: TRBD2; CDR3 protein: CASSYQTSGRWPDTQYF; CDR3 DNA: TGTGCCAGCAGCTACCAGACTAGCGGGAGGTGGCCAGATACGCAGTATTTT
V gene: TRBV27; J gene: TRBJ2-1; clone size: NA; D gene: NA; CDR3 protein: CASSLDYQVYNEQFF; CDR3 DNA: TGTGCCAGCAGTCTAGACTACCAAGTCTACAATGAGCAGTTCTTC
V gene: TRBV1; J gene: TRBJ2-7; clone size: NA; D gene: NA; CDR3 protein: CTSSQSTGVSSWEQYF; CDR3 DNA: TGCACCAGCAGCCAATCGACAGGGGTATCGTCTTGGGAGCAGTACTTC
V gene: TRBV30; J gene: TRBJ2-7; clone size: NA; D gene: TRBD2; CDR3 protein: CAWGRRTSGPYEQYF; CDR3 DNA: TGTGCCTGGGGACGAAGGACTAGCGGTCCCTACGAGCAGTACTTC
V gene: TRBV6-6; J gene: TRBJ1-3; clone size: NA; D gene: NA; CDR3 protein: CASSYGAYSGNTIYF; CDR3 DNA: TGTGCCAGCAGTTACGGTGCCTACTCTGGAAACACCATATATTTT
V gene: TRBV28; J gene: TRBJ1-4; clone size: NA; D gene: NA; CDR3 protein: CASSLRSGTKGDEKLFF; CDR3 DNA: TGTGCCAGCAGTTTACGGAGTGGGACTAAGGGGGATGAAAAACTGTTTTTT
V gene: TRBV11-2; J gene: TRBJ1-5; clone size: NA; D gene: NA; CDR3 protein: CASSQGYSNQPQHF; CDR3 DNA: TGTGCCAGCAGCCAGGGGTATAGCAATCAGCCCCAGCATTTT
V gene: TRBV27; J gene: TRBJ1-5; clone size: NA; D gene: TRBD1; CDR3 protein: CASSSRYNSPLAGQGGGPQHF; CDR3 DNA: TGTGCCAGCAGTTCCCGATACAACTCTCCCCTCGCGGGACAGGGTGGGGGGCCCCAGCATTTT
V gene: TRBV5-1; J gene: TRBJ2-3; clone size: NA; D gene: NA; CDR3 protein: CASSPRGLSTDTQYF; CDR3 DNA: TGCGCCAGCAGCCCCCGGGGGTTGTCCACAGATACGCAGTATTTT
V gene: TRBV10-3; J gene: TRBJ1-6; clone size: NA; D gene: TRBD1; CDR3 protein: CAIRRDRADGALHF; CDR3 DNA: TGTGCCATCAGACGGGACAGGGCCGATGGAGCCCTCCACTTT
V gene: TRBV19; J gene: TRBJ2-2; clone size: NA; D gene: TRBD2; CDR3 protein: CASSIDLAGVTGELFF; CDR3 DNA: TGTGCCAGTAGTATAGATCTAGCGGGAGTGACCGGGGAGCTGTTTTTT
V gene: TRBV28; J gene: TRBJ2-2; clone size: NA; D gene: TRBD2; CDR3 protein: CASSLPSGYTGELFF; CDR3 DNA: TGTGCCAGCAGTTTGCCTAGCGGGTACACCGGGGAGCTGTTTTTT
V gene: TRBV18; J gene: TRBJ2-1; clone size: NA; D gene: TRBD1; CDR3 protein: CASSPGTGRNEQFF; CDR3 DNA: TGTGCCAGCTCACCCGGGACAGGGAGGAATGAGCAGTTCTTC
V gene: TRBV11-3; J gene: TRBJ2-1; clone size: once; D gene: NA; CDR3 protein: CASSLGSSYNEQFF; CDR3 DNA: TGTGCCAGCAGCTTAGGTAGCTCCTACAATGAGCAGTTCTTC
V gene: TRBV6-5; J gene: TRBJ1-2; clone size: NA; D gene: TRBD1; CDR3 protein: CASSYQGQRTAGYTF; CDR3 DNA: TGTGCCAGCAGTTACCAGGGACAGAGGACGGCTGGCTACACCTTC
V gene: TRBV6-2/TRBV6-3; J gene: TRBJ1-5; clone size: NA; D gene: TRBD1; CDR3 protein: CASSWTGTGQPQHF; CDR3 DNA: TGTGCCAGCAGTTGGACAGGTACGGGGCAGCCCCAGCATTTT
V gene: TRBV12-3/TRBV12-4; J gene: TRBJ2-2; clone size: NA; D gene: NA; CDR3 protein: CASSFFSTGELFF; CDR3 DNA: TGTGCCAGCAGCTTTTTCAGTACCGGGGAGCTGTTTTTT
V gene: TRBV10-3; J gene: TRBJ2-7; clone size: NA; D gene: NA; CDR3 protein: CAISESSGAPYEQYF; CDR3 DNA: TGTGCCATCAGTGAGTCGTCAGGGGCGCCCTACGAGCAGTACTTC